These 7 T cell receptor beta chains originate from one sample sequenced in a study of cytomegalovirus exposure and HLA in healthy donors. Primers included in the PCR were 60 Vbeta and 13 Jbeta primers. Sequenced by immunoSEQ multiplex PCR; TCRdb stores in-frame clones only, minus some. The sample lists 120,000 to 150,000 clones; 70% to 75% were seen once. Material for sequencing was PBMCs. The receptors shown here come from a woman in her 30s in good health and CMV-seronegative.

This clone has more than one count but fewer than ten. The chain uses TRBV11-2 and TRBJ2-7; possible D gene TRBD2, 5 bases. V gave up 2 bases and J gave up 3 bases, with 14 bases separating them. Germline CDR1 is SGHAT and CDR2 is FQNNGV. The CDR3 is made up of 15 amino acids. Here the CDR3 DNA reads TGTGCCAGCAGCTTACGTCGGGGTCCCTTCTACGAGCAGTACTTC. It encodes CASSLRRGPFYEQYF.

The chain joins TRBV5-4 to TRBJ2-6; possible D gene TRBD1, 6 bases. CDR1 is SGHNT and CDR2 is YYREEE in the germline V gene (reference sequence). Trimming cost V 3 bases and J 0 bases, with 16 bases left between them. The CDR3 has 18 amino acids. CDR3 sequence (DNA): TGTGCCAGCAGCTCACCGGGACACGCAAACTCTGGGGCCAACGTCCTGACTTTC. Translation gives CASSSPGHANSGANVLTF.

This chain uses TRBV27 with TRBJ1-5; D remains ambiguous. V was cut by 4 bases and J by 0 bases, with 19 bases left in between. There are 18 residues in the CDR3. The V gene's germline CDR1 is MNHEY and CDR2 SMNVEV (reference sequence). The CDR3 DNA reads as TGTGCCAGCAGTTGTGTCAGCTATCCAAACTATAGCAATCAGCCCCAGCATTTT. Its translation: CASSCVSYPNYSNQPQHF.

This chain links TRBV5-1 with TRBJ2-3; 9 nucleotides agree with TRBD2. The ends lost 4 bases at V and 2 bases at J; junction bases unmatched: 5. Germline V lookup: CDR1 SGHRS, CDR2 YFSETQ. CDR3 length equals 15 residues. The CDR3 DNA sequence: TGCGCCAGCAGCGAACGGACTAGCGTCACAGATACGCAGTATTTT. Protein sequence: CASSERTSVTDTQYF.

The V gene is TRBV28, the J gene TRBJ1-1; a possible D gene is TRBD1 (5 bases). Germline lookup yields CDR1 MDHEN and CDR2 SYDVKM. Trimming shortened V by 5 bases and J by 5 bases, and 18 bases separated the two germline ends. This CDR3 contains 15 residues. The CDR3 DNA sequence: TGTGCCAGCAGTCCCCGAACGCAGGGTCGGACTGAAGCTTTCTTT. Translation gives CASSPRTQGRTEAFF.

This clone has more than one count but fewer than ten. The sample has other DNA sequences that encode this CDR3 too. As DNA, the CDR3 is TGTGCCAGTAGTCCAATCCCGGGACAGGGGATTGAAAAACTGTTTTTT. Its translation is CASSPIPGQGIEKLFF. The chain recombines TRBV19 with TRBJ1-4, with 10 nucleotides matching TRBD1. The CDR3 has 16 amino acids. J was trimmed by 7 bases and V by 5 bases; bases with no gene match: 10. Germline CDR1 LNHDA, CDR2 SQIVND (reference sequence).

This clone was observed a handful of times. The chain has TRBV11-2 and TRBJ2-2; maybe TRBD1 (6 bases). This CDR3 has 15 amino acids. V was clipped by 5 bases and J by 5 bases, with 15 bases between them. From germline, CDR1 is SGHAT and CDR2 FQNNGV. CDR3 sequence reads: CASSAGTLLTGELFF. The DNA of the CDR3 is TGTGCCAGCAGCGCAGGGACATTATTAACCGGGGAGCTGTTTTTT.